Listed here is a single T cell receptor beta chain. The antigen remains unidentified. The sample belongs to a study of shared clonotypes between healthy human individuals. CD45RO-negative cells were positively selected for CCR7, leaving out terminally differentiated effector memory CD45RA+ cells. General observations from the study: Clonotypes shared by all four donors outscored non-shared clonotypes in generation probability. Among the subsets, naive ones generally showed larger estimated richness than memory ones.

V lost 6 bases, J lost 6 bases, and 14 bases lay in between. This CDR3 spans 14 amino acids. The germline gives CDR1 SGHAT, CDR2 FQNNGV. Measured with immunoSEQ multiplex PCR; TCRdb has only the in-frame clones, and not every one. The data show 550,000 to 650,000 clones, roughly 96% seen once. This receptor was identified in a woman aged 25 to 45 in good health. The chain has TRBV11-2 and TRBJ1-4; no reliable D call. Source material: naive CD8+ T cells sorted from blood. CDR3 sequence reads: CASRKIWGDEKLFF. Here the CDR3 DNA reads TGTGCCAGCAGGAAGATCTGGGGAGATGAAAAACTGTTTTTT.